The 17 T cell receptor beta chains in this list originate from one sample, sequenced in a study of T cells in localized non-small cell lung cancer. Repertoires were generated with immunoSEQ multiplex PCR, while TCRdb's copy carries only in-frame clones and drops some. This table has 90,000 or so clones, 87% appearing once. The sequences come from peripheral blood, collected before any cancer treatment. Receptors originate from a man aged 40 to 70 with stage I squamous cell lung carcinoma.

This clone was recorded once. The CDR3 spells CASSLVGSGNTIYF. DNA of the CDR3: TGTGCCAGCAGCTTAGTAGGGTCTGGAAACACCATATATTTT. This rearrangement joins TRBV7-9 to TRBJ1-3; no definite D call. Between the trimmed V and J ends, which lost 1 base and 1 base, there was a span of 5 bases. Germline CDR1 SEHNR, CDR2 FQNEAQ (reference sequence). The CDR3 contains 14 residues.

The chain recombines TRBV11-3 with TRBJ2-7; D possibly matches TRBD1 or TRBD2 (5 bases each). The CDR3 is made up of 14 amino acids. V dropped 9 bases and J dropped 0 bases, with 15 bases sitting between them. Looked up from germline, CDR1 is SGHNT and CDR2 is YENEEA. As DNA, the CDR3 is TGTGCCAGTGGCCCGGGACGGAACTCCTACGAGCAGTACTTC. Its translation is CASGPGRNSYEQYF.

The CDR3 DNA reads as TGCGCCAGCAGCCCGCAGGGGGTCCACACTGAAGCTTTCTTT. Translated, it gives CASSPQGVHTEAFF. The chain combines TRBV5-1 with TRBJ1-1, with 7 nucleotides matching TRBD1. V was clipped by 4 bases and J by 3 bases; unmatched bases: 6. This CDR3 is 14 amino acids long. Germline V gene sequence: CDR1 SGHRS, CDR2 YFSETQ.

The CDR3 DNA reads as TGTGCCAGCAGCTTAGAGTCGGGACAGGGATTTGGCTACACCTTC. This codes for CASSLESGQGFGYTF. The chain recombines TRBV7-8 with TRBJ1-2, with 9 bases fitting TRBD1. CDR1 and CDR2 from the germline V gene are SGHVS and FQNEAQ. V was clipped by 1 base and J by 7 bases; unmatched bases: 7. The CDR3 totals 15 residues.

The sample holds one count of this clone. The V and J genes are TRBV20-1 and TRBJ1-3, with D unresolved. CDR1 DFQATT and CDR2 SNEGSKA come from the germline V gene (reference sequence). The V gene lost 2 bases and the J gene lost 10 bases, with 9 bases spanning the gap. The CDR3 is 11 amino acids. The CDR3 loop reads CSARIWGTIYF. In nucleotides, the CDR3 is TGCAGTGCTAGAATTTGGGGTACCATATATTTT.

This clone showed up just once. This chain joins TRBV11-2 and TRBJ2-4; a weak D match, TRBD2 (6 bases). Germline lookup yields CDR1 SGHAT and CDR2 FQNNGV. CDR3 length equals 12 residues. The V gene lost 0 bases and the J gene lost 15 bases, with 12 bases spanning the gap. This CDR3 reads CASSLDVGSGYF. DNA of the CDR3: TGTGCCAGCAGCTTAGATGTAGGTAGCGGGTACTTC.

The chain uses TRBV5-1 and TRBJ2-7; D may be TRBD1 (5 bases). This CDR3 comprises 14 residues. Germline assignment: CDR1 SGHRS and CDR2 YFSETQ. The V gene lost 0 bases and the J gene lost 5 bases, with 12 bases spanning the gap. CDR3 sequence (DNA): TGCGCCAGCAGCTTGGCTCAGGGTGGGCACGAGCAGTACTTC. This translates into CASSLAQGGHEQYF.

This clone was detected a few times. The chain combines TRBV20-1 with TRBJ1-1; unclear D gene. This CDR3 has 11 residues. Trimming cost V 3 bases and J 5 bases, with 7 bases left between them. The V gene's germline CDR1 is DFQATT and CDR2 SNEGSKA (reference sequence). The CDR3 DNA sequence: TGCAGTGCTAGCGGATCAACTGAAGCTTTCTTT. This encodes CSASGSTEAFF.

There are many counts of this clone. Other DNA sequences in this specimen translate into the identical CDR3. The CDR3 is CASSQVTGWNTEAFF. The CDR3 DNA sequence: TGTGCCAGCAGCCAGGTGACAGGGTGGAACACTGAAGCTTTCTTT. V gene TRBV14 combines with J gene TRBJ1-1; 7 bases fit TRBD1. J gave up 1 base and V 3 bases, and 5 bases lay outside the gene matches. CDR3 length: 15 residues. CDR1 is SGHDN, CDR2 FVKESK, per germline.

In nucleotides, the CDR3 is TGCAGCGTGCTGATCGTCGGGGCAAACTATGGCTACACCTTC. Amino acid sequence: CSVLIVGANYGYTF. J is TRBJ1-2 and V is TRBV29-1; a possible D gene is TRBD1 (5 bases). V gave up 6 bases and J gave up 2 bases, with 16 bases separating them. Germline assignment: CDR1 SQVTM and CDR2 ANQGSEA. The CDR3 loop spans 14 amino acids.

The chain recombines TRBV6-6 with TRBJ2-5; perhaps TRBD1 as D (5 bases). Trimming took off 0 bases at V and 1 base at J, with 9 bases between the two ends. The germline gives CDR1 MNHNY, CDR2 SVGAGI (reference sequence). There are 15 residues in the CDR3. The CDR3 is CASSYSSTAQETQYF. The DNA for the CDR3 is TGTGCCAGCAGTTACTCGTCGACAGCCCAAGAGACCCAGTACTTC.

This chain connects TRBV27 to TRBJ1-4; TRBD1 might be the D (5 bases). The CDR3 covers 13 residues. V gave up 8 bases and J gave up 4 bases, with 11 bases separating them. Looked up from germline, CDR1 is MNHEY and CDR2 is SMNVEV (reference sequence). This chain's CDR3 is CASGTKFNEKLFF. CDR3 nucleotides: TGTGCCAGCGGGACCAAATTTAATGAAAAACTGTTTTTT.

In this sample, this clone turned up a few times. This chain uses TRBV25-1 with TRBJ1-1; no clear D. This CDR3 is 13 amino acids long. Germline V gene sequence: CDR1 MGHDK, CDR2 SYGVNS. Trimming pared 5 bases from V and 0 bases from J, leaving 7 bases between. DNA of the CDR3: TGTGCCAGCAGTAACCGGGTGAACACTGAAGCTTTCTTT. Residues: CASSNRVNTEAFF.

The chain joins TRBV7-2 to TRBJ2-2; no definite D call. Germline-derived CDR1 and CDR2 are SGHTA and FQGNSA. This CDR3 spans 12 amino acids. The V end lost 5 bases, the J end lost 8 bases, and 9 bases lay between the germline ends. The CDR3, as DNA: TGTGCCAGCAGCCTCATATTGGGGGAGCTGTTTTTT. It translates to CASSLILGELFF. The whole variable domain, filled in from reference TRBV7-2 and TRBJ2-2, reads GAGVSQSPSNKVTEKGKDVELRCDPISGHTALYWYRQSLGQGLEFLIYFQGNSAPDKSGLPSDRFSAERTGGSVSTLTIQRTQQEDSAVYLCASSLILGELFFGEGSRLTVL.

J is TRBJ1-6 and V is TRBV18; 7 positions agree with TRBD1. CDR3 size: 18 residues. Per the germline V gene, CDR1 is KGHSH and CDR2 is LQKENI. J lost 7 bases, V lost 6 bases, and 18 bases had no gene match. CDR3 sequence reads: CASSINREGRTGNSPLHF. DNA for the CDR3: TGTGCCAGCTCGATTAACCGGGAAGGGAGGACAGGCAATTCACCCCTCCACTTT. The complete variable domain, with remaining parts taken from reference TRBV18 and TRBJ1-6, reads NAGVMQNPRHLVRRRGQEARLRCSPMKGHSHVYWYRQLPEEGLKFMVYLQKENIIDESGMPKERFSAEFPKEGPSILRIQQVVRGDSAAYFCASSINREGRTGNSPLHFGNGTRLTVT.

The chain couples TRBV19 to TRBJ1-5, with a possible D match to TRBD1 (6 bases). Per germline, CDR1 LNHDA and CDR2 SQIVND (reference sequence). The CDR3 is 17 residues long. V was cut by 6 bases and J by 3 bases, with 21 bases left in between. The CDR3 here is CASRGGYLGQINQPQHF. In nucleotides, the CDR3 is TGTGCCAGTAGAGGGGGATATCTCGGACAGATCAATCAGCCCCAGCATTTT.

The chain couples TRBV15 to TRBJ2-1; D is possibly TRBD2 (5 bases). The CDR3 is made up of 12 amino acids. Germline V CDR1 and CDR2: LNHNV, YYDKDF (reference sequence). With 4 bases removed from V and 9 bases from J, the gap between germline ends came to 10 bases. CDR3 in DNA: TGTGCCACCAGCATAGTGGCGGGTGAGCAGTTCTTC. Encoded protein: CATSIVAGEQFF.